The 18 T cell receptor beta chains given below trace back to one sample, sequenced in a study of monozygotic twins with inflammatory bowel disease. From the 5' RACE reads, TCRdb lists one entry per CDR3 protein and no DNA. Recorded for this sample: some 150,000 distinct CDR3 sequences. Sequencing was performed on blood. The source of these receptors is a human donor with ulcerative colitis or Crohn's disease, or a healthy co-twin of an affected twin (not recorded which).

The J gene is TRBJ2-1, the V gene TRBV7-3; absent DNA, TCRdb's TRBD1 call cannot be checked. Germline CDR1 and CDR2: SGHTA and FQGTGA. CDR3 length equals 16 residues. CDR3 amino acids: CASSWGGPRAYNEQFF. Full variable domain (missing parts from reference TRBV7-3 and TRBJ2-1): GAGVSQTPSNKVTEKGKYVELRCDPISGHTALYWYRQSLGQGPEFLIYFQGTGAADDSGLPNDRFFAVRPEGSVSTLKIQRTERGDSAVYLCASSWGGPRAYNEQFFGPGTRLTVL.

The chain carries TRBV7-3 and TRBJ2-5; no DNA is available, so the TRBD2 call from TCRdb remains unchecked. In germline, CDR1 is SGHTA, CDR2 FQGTGA. The CDR3 sequence is 16 residues long. CDR3: CASSLFLAGDRETQYF.

The J gene is TRBJ2-5, the V gene TRBV5-1; the D call of TRBD1 rests on TCRdb alone, since no DNA is present to check it. There are 15 residues in the CDR3. Germline CDR1 reads SGHRS; CDR2 reads YFSETQ. Here the CDR3 reads CASSFASGGQETQYF.

This CDR3 is CASSLSRVSGTYEQYF. The chain uses TRBV27 and TRBJ2-7. The CDR3 extends over 16 amino acids. CDR1 MNHEY and CDR2 SMNVEV come from the germline V gene (reference sequence).

The genes are TRBV19 and TRBJ2-3. Germline lookup yields CDR1 LNHDA and CDR2 SQIVND (reference sequence). The CDR3 has 14 amino acids. The CDR3: CASSILRNTDTQYF. The full variable domain, rest sourced from reference TRBV19 and TRBJ2-3, is DGGITQSPKYLFRKEGQNVTLSCEQNLNHDAMYWYRQDPGQGLRLIYYSQIVNDFQKGDIAEGYSVSREKKESFPLTVTSAQKNPTAFYLCASSILRNTDTQYFGPGTRLTVL.

The gene calls are TRBV28 and TRBJ2-2. This CDR3 is 13 amino acids long. Germline V gene lookup returns CDR1 MDHEN and CDR2 SYDVKM. This CDR3 is CASSSRNTGELFF.

J is TRBJ1-1 and V is TRBV5-1; TCRdb names TRBD1, which stays unverified in the absence of DNA. This CDR3 has 13 residues. Germline V lookup: CDR1 SGHRS, CDR2 YFSETQ. The CDR3 loop is CASSFRDKAEAFF.

The chain employs TRBV19 and TRBJ2-1; checking the TCRdb D call of TRBD2 is not possible without DNA. CDR1 is LNHDA and CDR2 is SQIVND in the germline V gene (reference sequence). The CDR3 length is 17 residues. This CDR3 is CASSKRSGASSYNEQFF.

The gene calls are TRBV5-1 and TRBJ2-1; no DNA is available, so the TRBD2 call from TCRdb remains unchecked. The CDR3 consists of 14 residues. The germline V gene has CDR1 SGHRS and CDR2 YFSETQ. The chain's CDR3 is CASSWEAAGDEQFF.

The rearrangement links TRBV7-8 to TRBJ2-7; with no DNA, the TCRdb D assignment of TRBD1 cannot be verified. This CDR3 comprises 14 residues. Germline lookup yields CDR1 SGHVS and CDR2 FQNEAQ. This CDR3 reads CASSDRQTVTEQYF.

V is TRBV7-6 and J is TRBJ1-6. Germline values: CDR1 SGHVS, CDR2 FNYEAQ. The CDR3 is 16 residues long. The CDR3 here is CASSQSRPGMNSPLHF.

This chain uses TRBV29-1 with TRBJ2-5; as DNA is missing, the TRBD1 call by TCRdb cannot be tested. Germline values: CDR1 SQVTM, CDR2 ANQGSEA. The length of the CDR3 is 13 residues. CDR3 amino acids: CSVQGQPGETQYF.

The V call is TRBV25-1, the J call TRBJ2-7; the TCRdb D gene call, TRBD1, has no DNA to confirm it. The germline CDR1 and CDR2 sequences are MGHDK and SYGVNS. The CDR3 length is 16 residues. The CDR3 sequence: CASIGPVGRSHYEQYF.

V gene TRBV20-1 combines with J gene TRBJ2-7; as DNA is missing, the TRBD1 call by TCRdb cannot be tested. The CDR3 runs to 15 residues. The germline gives CDR1 DFQATT, CDR2 SNEGSKA (reference sequence). The CDR3 sequence is CSARDSTGGSYEQYF.

The chain uses TRBV5-4 and TRBJ2-3; TCRdb proposes TRBD2, but this gene call is untestable without DNA. The germline V gene encodes CDR1 SGHNT and CDR2 YYREEE (reference sequence). The CDR3 is 15 amino acids. The CDR3 protein is CASSSSGSRTDTQYF.

The chain is built from TRBV24-1 and TRBJ2-3. In germline, CDR1 is KGHDR, CDR2 SFDVKD. The CDR3 extends over 11 amino acids. CDR3 sequence reads: CATSDGYTQYF.

The CDR3 protein is CASSPDRTNYNEQFF. The V gene is TRBV7-8, the J gene TRBJ2-1; TCRdb's D call of TRBD1 is untestable without DNA. The CDR3 extends over 15 amino acids. From germline, CDR1 is SGHVS and CDR2 FQNEAQ.

The chain links TRBV28 to TRBJ2-5; TCRdb designates TRBD1, a call that cannot be tested without DNA. CDR3 length: 15 amino acids. The V gene's germline CDR1 is MDHEN and CDR2 SYDVKM. The CDR3 here is CASSQAPGRWETQYF.